The rows below give T cell receptor beta chains drawn from one sample of a study of OX40 agonist ivuxolimab in advanced cancers. Assay: immunoSEQ multiplex PCR; the TCRdb copy retains only in-frame clones and omits some. The data contain tens of thousands of clones, about four fifths of them singletons. The sample in question was CD4+ or CD8+ T cells sorted from blood, obtained in a trial of the OX40 agonist ivuxolimab. The receptors derive from an adult with an advanced solid tumor such as melanoma, head and neck, liver or kidney cancer. Each CDR3 is given with its conserved first and last residue. Each record gives: CDR3 protein, J gene, V gene.

CDR3aa: CASSLSGARQETQYF
j_gene: TRBJ2-5
v_gene: TRBV27

CDR3aa: CASRSPDRGNAYNEQFF
j_gene: TRBJ2-1
v_gene: TRBV4-1

CDR3aa: CASSPSGQGVRSRGYTF
j_gene: TRBJ1-2
v_gene: TRBV18

CDR3aa: CASGKDRRNEKLFF
j_gene: TRBJ1-4
v_gene: TRBV6-5

CDR3aa: CASSSTLQATNEKLFF
j_gene: TRBJ1-4
v_gene: TRBV6-5

CDR3aa: CASSHFGSGGSTDTQYF
j_gene: TRBJ2-3
v_gene: TRBV4-1

CDR3aa: CASSPGGVNTEAFF
j_gene: TRBJ1-1
v_gene: TRBV6-5

CDR3aa: CASSLETDYTGTNTEAFF
j_gene: TRBJ1-1
v_gene: TRBV11-2

CDR3aa: CASSATEGNSPLHF
j_gene: TRBJ1-6
v_gene: TRBV18

CDR3aa: CASSFGAGNQGTNIQYF
j_gene: TRBJ2-4
v_gene: TRBV28

CDR3aa: CASRTRTGGVEKLFF
j_gene: TRBJ1-4
v_gene: TRBV28

CDR3aa: CASSLGLAGNTDTQYF
j_gene: TRBJ2-3
v_gene: TRBV9

CDR3aa: CASSQASLGRGEQYF
j_gene: TRBJ2-7
v_gene: TRBV4-3

CDR3aa: CASSLQVTYGYTF
j_gene: TRBJ1-2
v_gene: TRBV7-2

CDR3aa: CASSSRGDRAAGQPQHF
j_gene: TRBJ1-5
v_gene: TRBV7-2

CDR3aa: CASSEAPGTGGGYTF
j_gene: TRBJ1-2
v_gene: TRBV6-1

CDR3aa: CASSLSPRGDGEKLFF
j_gene: TRBJ1-4
v_gene: TRBV6-6

CDR3aa: CASSLTGTGNPPLHF
j_gene: TRBJ1-6
v_gene: TRBV6-6

CDR3aa: CASSLEGRRNQPQHF
j_gene: TRBJ1-5
v_gene: TRBV5-8

CDR3aa: CASSPRGADTQYF
j_gene: TRBJ2-3
v_gene: TRBV7-2

CDR3aa: CSARVGRNSYF
j_gene: TRBJ2-7
v_gene: TRBV20-1

CDR3aa: CASSLDADEKLFF
j_gene: TRBJ1-4
v_gene: TRBV19

CDR3aa: CASSLGRRVQPQHF
j_gene: TRBJ1-5
v_gene: TRBV13

CDR3aa: CSVSESGANVLTF
j_gene: TRBJ2-6
v_gene: TRBV29-1

CDR3aa: CAWTSSLDEQFF
j_gene: TRBJ2-1
v_gene: TRBV30

CDR3aa: CASSPRGDGEKLFF
j_gene: TRBJ1-4
v_gene: TRBV9

CDR3aa: CASSILGYGYTF
j_gene: TRBJ1-2
v_gene: TRBV19

CDR3aa: CASSVLGGGTQETQYF
j_gene: TRBJ2-5
v_gene: TRBV9

CDR3aa: CASTESGGRTGELFF
j_gene: TRBJ2-2
v_gene: TRBV19